This TCR beta chain was profiled in a study of T cells expressing NK-cell markers. Study information: Underlying the TCR beta repertoires were sorted CD3+CD56+NKG2C+, CD3+CD56+NKG2C- and CD3+CD56-NKG2C+ T cells. Sequencing covered eight donors, seven HCMV-seropositive and one seronegative. Study-wide points: These clonotypes additionally ranked first within the CD3+CD56-NKG2C+ fraction of four donors. For about six donors, the dominant NKG2C+ clonotypes made up 1.0-7.0% of their CD8+ T cells.

TCRdb re-analyzed the 5' RACE reads; it lists each CDR3 protein once, without DNA. The sample includes 120,000 to 150,000 distinct CDR3 sequences. Germline CDR1 SEHNR, CDR2 FQNEAQ (reference sequence). This CDR3 is built from 13 residues. Note on this clonotype: What it binds is not known.

Specimen: blood T cells: a sorted CD56 or NKG2C T cell subset, CD4+ or CD8+ T cells, or bulk PBMC T cells (not recorded which). V is TRBV7-9 and J is TRBJ2-1; TCRdb calls TRBD2, which cannot be checked without DNA. The sequence was collected from a man aged 18 to 35 in good health. The CDR3 sequence: CAGESSGRNEQFF.